Listed here are 23 T cell receptor beta chains from one sample, sequenced in a study of T cells in Graves' hyperthyroidism and ophthalmopathy. TCR beta CDR3 region amplification was performed from RNA transcripts. During a first-round RT-PCR of the TCR CDR3, the HTBI primer set was used. TCRdb recomputed calls from the multiplex PCR reads with MiXCR, one row per CDR3 protein. This sample has around 250,000 distinct CDR3 sequences; 13% to 15% occur once, and the top ten carry 13%. The sequenced sample was blood. The receptors originated from a woman aged 40-49 years with Graves' hyperthyroidism that later progressed to Graves' ophthalmopathy.

This clonotype was seen ten or more times. The rearrangement joins TRBV2 to TRBJ2-1; 12 bases line up with TRBD2. Germline V gene sequence: CDR1 SNHLY, CDR2 FYNNEI. Trimming took 9 bases from V and 4 from J; bases not matched to a gene: 10. The CDR3 is made up of 16 amino acids. This chain's CDR3 is CASVLAGGPGYNEQFF. In DNA, the CDR3 is TGTGCCAGTGTGCTAGCGGGAGGGCCAGGGTACAATGAGCAGTTCTTC.

This clonotype has a handful of counts. V is TRBV6-1 and J is TRBJ2-6; D possibly corresponds to TRBD1 (5 bases). The ends were cut back, 6 bases at V and 2 bases at J, with 23 bases in the middle. The CDR3 extends over 19 amino acids. Germline V gene sequence: CDR1 MNHNS, CDR2 SASEGT. CDR3 in amino acids: CASRTHVGDPDTGANVLTF. The CDR3 bases are TGTGCCAGCAGGACGCACGTAGGGGATCCGGACACTGGGGCCAACGTCCTGACTTTC.

This chain connects TRBV4-2 to TRBJ2-2; 8 positions match TRBD1. Per germline, CDR1 LGHNA and CDR2 YNFKEQ. The J segment lost 6 bases and the V segment lost 4 bases, leaving 7 bases of the junction unmatched. CDR3 length: 15 amino acids. The DNA of the CDR3 is TGTGCCAGCAGCCCGACAGGGGTCCTCCCCGGGGAGCTGTTTTTT. Protein sequence: CASSPTGVLPGELFF.

For this clonotype: This may come from a read error, since a much larger clone is one base off. V usage is TRBV28 and J usage is TRBJ1-2; D is unresolved. Between the trimmed V and J ends, which lost 5 bases and 4 bases, there was a span of 17 bases. Per germline, CDR1 MDHEN and CDR2 SYDVKM. The CDR3 is 15 residues long. CDR3 amino acids: CASSTSPRQLYGYTF. CDR3 in DNA: TGTGCCAGCAGTACAAGTCCCAGGCAACTCTATGGCTACACCTTC.

In its sample, this clonotype was seen many times. The CDR3 DNA sequence: TGTGCCAGCATTACCTCTAGCGGTTCCTACAATGAGCAGTTCTTC. As protein: CASITSSGSYNEQFF. This chain uses TRBV12-3 or TRBV12-4 with TRBJ2-1; 7 bases agree with TRBD2. Trimming at V came to 7 bases and at J to 1 base, leaving 7 bases not matched to a gene. This CDR3 contains 15 residues.

At least ten counts were recorded for this clonotype. The chain employs TRBV7-6 and TRBJ2-1, with TRBD2 matching 9 bases. CDR1 is SGHVS and CDR2 is FNYEAQ in the germline V gene. V was clipped by 4 bases and J by 8 bases; unmatched bases: 9. The length of the CDR3 is 15 residues. The CDR3 protein is CASSSLAGTIDEQFF. For the CDR3, the DNA is TGTGCCAGCAGCTCGCTAGCGGGAACCATCGATGAGCAGTTCTTC.

This clonotype has only a few counts. The chain recombines TRBV7-9 with TRBJ2-5; D perhaps matches TRBD2 (6 bases). Trimming stripped 1 base from V and 2 bases from J, with 11 bases between. CDR3 length: 15 residues. Germline V gives CDR1 SEHNR, CDR2 FQNEAQ (reference sequence). The CDR3: CASSLGEGLQETQYF. The CDR3 coding sequence is TGTGCCAGCAGCTTAGGAGAGGGACTGCAAGAGACCCAGTACTTC.

This clonotype appeared a few times. The chain links TRBV6-1 to TRBJ1-5; D is unclear. The CDR3 is made up of 14 amino acids. The germline gives CDR1 MNHNS, CDR2 SASEGT. The V end was cut by 1 base, the J end by 9 bases, with 13 bases between. The CDR3 nucleotides are TGTGCCAGCAGTGAAGGTTTCCCCCCCGGGCCCCAGCATTTT. As protein: CASSEGFPPGPQHF.

This clonotype has a handful of counts. This rearrangement joins TRBV19 to TRBJ2-1; 9 bases are shared with TRBD2. V was clipped by 5 bases and J by 10 bases; unmatched bases: 15. Germline V CDR1 and CDR2: LNHDA, SQIVND (reference sequence). The CDR3 totals 16 residues. The CDR3 DNA sequence: TGTGCCAGTAGTTCCAGGACTAGCGCCCTTGGTAGGGAGCAGTTCTTC. Protein product: CASSSRTSALGREQFF.

A note on this clonotype: A much larger clone lies one base from this, so it may be a read error. J is TRBJ1-2 and V is TRBV13; no firm D call. Germline V gene sequence: CDR1 PRHDT, CDR2 FYEKMQ (reference sequence). The CDR3 has 16 residues. V lost 4 bases to trimming and J lost 3 bases, with 18 bases between them. CDR3 sequence reads: CASSSPNELRDYGYTF. CDR3 bases: TGTGCCAGCAGCTCCCCAAATGAGCTCAGAGACTATGGCTACACCTTC. The whole variable domain, filled in from reference TRBV13 and TRBJ1-2, reads AAGVIQSPRHLIKEKRETATLKCYPIPRHDTVYWYQQGPGQDPQFLISFYEKMQSDKGSIPDRFSAQQFSDYHSELNMSSLELGDSALYFCASSSPNELRDYGYTFGSGTRLTVV.

The sample holds many counts of this clonotype. The CDR3 loop is CASSQFAGASKNIQYF. CDR3 in DNA: TGTGCCAGCAGCCAGTTCGCGGGGGCGTCCAAAAACATTCAGTACTTC. This chain joins TRBV3-1 and TRBJ2-4, with D possibly TRBD2 on 7 matching bases. Per germline, CDR1 LGHDT and CDR2 YNNKEL (reference sequence). There are 16 residues in the CDR3. Between the trimmed V and J ends, which lost 3 bases and 2 bases, there was a span of 14 bases.

This clonotype was observed a few times. The chain uses TRBV4-1 and TRBJ1-6; perhaps TRBD1 as D (6 bases). The CDR3 contains 17 residues. In germline, CDR1 is MGHRA, CDR2 YSYEKL. V lost 4 bases, J lost 6 bases, and 19 bases lay in between. In nucleotides, the CDR3 is TGCGCCAGCAGCCTCCAGGGCCGGGGGCGACTTAATTCACCCCTCCACTTT. It codes for CASSLQGRGRLNSPLHF.

This clonotype occurred many times. The CDR3 reads CASTFGTSGYEQYF. The CDR3 bases are TGTGCCAGCACCTTTGGGACTAGCGGCTACGAGCAGTACTTC. V is TRBV12-3 or TRBV12-4 and J is TRBJ2-7, with TRBD2 identical over 11 bases. The CDR3 extends over 14 amino acids. V was pared by 7 bases and J by 3 bases, with 5 bases of the junction left unmatched.

This clonotype was recorded at least ten times. The V call is TRBV27, the J call TRBJ1-1; no reliable D call. The CDR3 spans 13 residues. The V gene's germline CDR1 is MNHEY and CDR2 SMNVEV (reference sequence). Between the trimmed V and J ends, which lost 4 bases and 1 base, there was a span of 7 bases. The CDR3 bases are TGTGCCAGCAGTTGGGCAGAGAACACTGAAGCTTTCTTT. This codes for CASSWAENTEAFF.

Details on this clonotype: The CDR3 carries no conserved terminal phenylalanine or tryptophan, so it likely arises from a read error. V gene TRBV2 combines with J gene TRBJ2-2, with 8 bases that match TRBD2. The CDR3 totals 16 residues. V shed 6 bases, J shed 4 bases, and the junction held 10 bases outside the gene matches. The V gene's germline CDR1 is SNHLY and CDR2 FYNNEI. The CDR3 bases are TGTGCCAGCAGCAGCGGGAGCTCACTAGTCACCGGGGAGCTGTTTCTT. Translated: CASSSGSSLVTGELFL.

There are a few counts of this clonotype. The V gene is TRBV4-2, the J gene TRBJ2-2, with 10 bases that match TRBD2. V shed 5 bases, J shed 0 bases, and the junction held 9 bases outside the gene matches. This CDR3 comprises 18 residues. Germline V CDR1 and CDR2: LGHNA, YNFKEQ. The CDR3 region is CASSSPGGLATNTGELFF. The DNA for the CDR3 is TGTGCCAGCAGCTCACCTGGGGGACTAGCGACGAACACCGGGGAGCTGTTTTTT.

This clonotype was seen many times. The J gene is TRBJ2-3, the V gene TRBV6-1; D ambiguous. V lost 4 bases to trimming and J lost 0 bases, with 8 bases between them. The CDR3 has 14 residues. The germline V gene has CDR1 MNHNS and CDR2 SASEGT. Here the CDR3 reads CASSVVISTDTQYF. The DNA for the CDR3 is TGTGCCAGCAGTGTGGTGATAAGCACAGATACGCAGTATTTT.

At least ten counts were recorded for this clonotype. The chain combines TRBV19 with TRBJ1-1; D gene ambiguous. CDR3 length: 12 residues. Looked up from germline, CDR1 is LNHDA and CDR2 is SQIVND (reference sequence). Trimming shortened V by 6 bases and J by 5 bases, and 10 bases separated the two germline ends. DNA of the CDR3: TGTGCCAGTAGCTCGAAGAAAACTGAAGCTTTCTTT. Residues: CASSSKKTEAFF.

V gene TRBV12-3 or TRBV12-4 combines with J gene TRBJ1-1; TRBD1 matches at 7 bases. CDR3 length: 15 amino acids. V trimming: 6 bases; J trimming: 1 base; junction bases outside the gene matches: 8. CDR3 region: CASRDGQVPNTEAFF. CDR3 bases: TGTGCCAGCAGGGACGGACAGGTCCCGAACACTGAAGCTTTCTTT.

Many counts were recorded for this clonotype. The V and J genes are TRBV19 and TRBJ1-6; perhaps TRBD1 as D (5 bases). There are 13 residues in the CDR3. V was clipped by 10 bases and J by 9 bases, with 16 bases between them. The V gene's germline CDR1 is LNHDA and CDR2 SQIVND (reference sequence). Here the CDR3 DNA reads TGTGCCACATCCCAGGGCCTAGGTTCACCCCTCCACTTT. The encoded protein is CATSQGLGSPLHF. The variable domain in full, with the rest retrieved from reference TRBV19 and TRBJ1-6, is DGGITQSPKYLFRKEGQNVTLSCEQNLNHDAMYWYRQDPGQGLRLIYYSQIVNDFQKGDIAEGYSVSREKKESFPLTVTSAQKNPTAFYLCATSQGLGSPLHFGNGTRLTVT.

At least ten counts were recorded for this clonotype. The V call is TRBV20-1, the J call TRBJ2-7, with 8 bases that match TRBD1. Trimming cost V 5 bases and J 3 bases; bases outside gene matches: 9. Germline-derived CDR1 and CDR2 are DFQATT and SNEGSKA (reference sequence). The CDR3 has 14 residues. The CDR3 loop reads CSAFKDRAGYEQYF. The CDR3 nucleotides are TGCAGTGCTTTTAAGGACAGGGCAGGCTACGAGCAGTACTTC.

This clonotype occurred a few times. The chain employs TRBV5-1 and TRBJ2-1; D not certain. CDR3 size: 17 residues. V was cut by 3 bases and J by 7 bases, with 23 bases left in between. CDR1 SGHRS and CDR2 YFSETQ come from the germline V gene. CDR3 in DNA: TGCGCCAGCAGCTGGGATAGTAGCCGGCCGCTGTGGAATGAGCAGTTCTTC. It translates to CASSWDSSRPLWNEQFF.

This clonotype was seen repeatedly, ten times or more. The chain is built from TRBV29-1 and TRBJ1-4; tentative D call: TRBD1 (6 bases). The CDR3 runs to 14 residues. Deletions cut 1 base from V and 7 bases from J, with 13 bases between. Per the germline V gene, CDR1 is SQVTM and CDR2 is ANQGSEA. The CDR3 DNA is TGCAGCGTTGAAGTGTACGGGGGCGGTGAAAAACTGTTTTTT. This encodes CSVEVYGGGEKLFF.